The 12 T cell receptor beta chains presented below share a single source sample, sequenced in a study of sequential checkpoint blockade in melanoma. Profiling relied on immunoSEQ multiplex PCR, and the TCRdb table lists in-frame clones only, not all of them. The table shows a few thousand clones, with about 30% occurring only once. Regarding treatment: randomized to nivolumab then ipilimumab (arm A) or the reverse (arm B). The source material was tumor tissue (inferred from file names), sampled from a patient given nivolumab and ipilimumab in sequence. These receptors were collected from a human donor with melanoma.

This sequence joins TRBV29-1 and TRBJ2-1; D is unclear. The V and J ends lost 6 bases and 7 bases respectively, with 13 bases between them. This CDR3 comprises 12 residues. Germline assignment: CDR1 SQVTM and CDR2 ANQGSEA. CDR3 sequence reads: CSVLGRRNEQFF. In DNA, the CDR3 is TGCAGCGTCCTCGGCAGGCGAAATGAGCAGTTCTTC.

The chain has TRBV28 and TRBJ2-7; 11 nucleotides agree with TRBD2. J was trimmed by 2 bases and V by 5 bases; bases with no gene match: 2. CDR1 and CDR2 (germline): MDHEN, SYDVKM. CDR3 size: 14 residues. The CDR3 loop is CASSRLAGPYEQYF. The DNA of the CDR3 is TGTGCCAGCAGTCGACTAGCGGGACCCTACGAGCAGTACTTC. Full variable domain (remainder filled in from reference TRBV28 and TRBJ2-7): DVKVTQSSRYLVKRTGEKVFLECVQDMDHENMFWYRQDPGLGLRLIYFSYDVKMKEKGDIPEGYSVSREKKERFSLILESASTNQTSMYLCASSRLAGPYEQYFGPGTRLTVT.

This clone occurred a few times. The V gene is TRBV6-8, the J gene TRBJ1-3; TRBD1 matches 10 bases. From germline, CDR1 is MNHGY and CDR2 SAAAGT. The junction had 6 bases not matched to a gene; V was cut back by 6 bases and J by 4 bases. The CDR3 sequence is 15 residues long. The CDR3 protein is CASSRTGGEGNTIYF. CDR3 DNA sequence: TGTGCCAGCAGCCGGACAGGGGGTGAAGGAAACACCATATATTTT.

The V gene is TRBV30, the J gene TRBJ2-1; TRBD2 agrees at 7 bases. The V segment lost 6 bases and the J segment 6 bases; nucleotides outside the gene matches: 11. The CDR3 totals 14 residues. Germline V gene lookup returns CDR1 GTSNPN and CDR2 SVGIG (reference sequence). CDR3 sequence reads: CACSRGGSGNEQFF. The CDR3 nucleotides read TGTGCCTGTTCCCGGGGAGGGAGCGGCAATGAGCAGTTCTTC.

The chain is built from TRBV5-1 and TRBJ1-1; tentative D call: TRBD1 (5 bases). The CDR3 length is 14 residues. V shed 5 bases and J shed 4 bases, with 15 bases lying between them. In germline, CDR1 is SGHRS, CDR2 YFSETQ. CDR3 nucleotides: TGCGCCAGCAGAAGGGCAGGAAGGGGCACTGAAGCTTTCTTT. Protein product: CASRRAGRGTEAFF.

This chain uses TRBV5-1 with TRBJ2-5; 11 bases line up with TRBD2. Germline CDR1 reads SGHRS; CDR2 reads YFSETQ. V trimming: 7 bases; J trimming: 4 bases; junction bases outside the gene matches: 12. The CDR3 spans 16 residues. CDR3 amino acids: CASAREIAGGLETQYF. The CDR3, as DNA: TGCGCCAGCGCCCGAGAGATAGCGGGAGGGTTAGAGACCCAGTACTTC.

By share, this clone ranks as medium-sized. The V and J genes are TRBV6-8 and TRBJ1-4, with D tentatively TRBD1 (5 bases). The CDR3 is 14 amino acids. V lost 5 bases and J lost 8, with 15 bases in between. Germline lookup yields CDR1 MNHGY and CDR2 SAAAGT. CDR3 sequence reads: CASSTRGVLEKLFF. CDR3 DNA: TGTGCCAGCAGTACGAGGGGCGTACTCGAAAAACTGTTTTTT.

The sample holds a few counts of this clone. The chain has TRBV5-1 and TRBJ2-5; the D gene is possibly TRBD2 (7 bases). The CDR3 consists of 15 residues. Germline-derived CDR1 and CDR2 are SGHRS and YFSETQ. V shed 4 bases and J shed 4 bases, with 17 bases lying between them. CDR3 protein: CASSLTGGPRETQYF. The CDR3 coding sequence is TGCGCCAGCAGCCTTACCGGGGGGCCCCGAGAGACCCAGTACTTC.

The rearrangement joins TRBV6-8 to TRBJ1-5; D unresolved. V shed 4 bases and J shed 6 bases, with 19 bases lying between them. The CDR3 spans 16 residues. CDR1 MNHGY and CDR2 SAAAGT come from the germline V gene. DNA of the CDR3: TGTGCCAGCAGTTCCAGACGGGCCGGACTAGGTCAGCCCCAGCATTTT. Translation: CASSSRRAGLGQPQHF.

A word on this clone: The sample contains more than one DNA sequence encoding this CDR3. This chain joins TRBV19 and TRBJ2-3; TRBD1 agrees at 10 bases. Germline V gives CDR1 LNHDA, CDR2 SQIVND (reference sequence). The CDR3 is made up of 13 amino acids. Germline trimming cut 8 bases from V and 4 bases from J; bases unmatched to any gene: 3. The DNA of the CDR3 is TGTGCCAGTCGGGACAGGGGAGCAGATACGCAGTATTTT. Residues: CASRDRGADTQYF.

The rearrangement links TRBV11-3 to TRBJ2-3, with a tentative D call TRBD2 (5 bases). The V and J ends lost 4 bases and 3 bases respectively, with 11 bases between them. Per germline, CDR1 SGHNT and CDR2 YENEEA. This CDR3 region has 14 residues. Here the CDR3 DNA reads TGTGCCAGCAGCTCTGAGGGCGTGACAGATACGCAGTATTTT. This codes for CASSSEGVTDTQYF. The whole variable domain, remainder taken from reference TRBV11-3 and TRBJ2-3, is EAGVVQSPRYKIIEKKQPVAFWCNPISGHNTLYWYLQNLGQGPELLIRYENEEAVDDSQLPKDRFSAERLKGVDSTLKIQPAELGDSAVYLCASSSEGVTDTQYFGPGTRLTVL.

The chain carries TRBV5-1 and TRBJ2-2, with 7 bases lining up with TRBD1. Germline CDR1 is SGHRS and CDR2 is YFSETQ. The V gene end was trimmed by 2 bases and the J gene end by 3 bases; junction bases not matched to a gene: 4. The CDR3 consists of 15 residues. The CDR3: CASSFKGGDTGELFF. The CDR3 nucleotides read TGCGCCAGCAGCTTTAAAGGGGGCGACACCGGGGAGCTGTTTTTT.